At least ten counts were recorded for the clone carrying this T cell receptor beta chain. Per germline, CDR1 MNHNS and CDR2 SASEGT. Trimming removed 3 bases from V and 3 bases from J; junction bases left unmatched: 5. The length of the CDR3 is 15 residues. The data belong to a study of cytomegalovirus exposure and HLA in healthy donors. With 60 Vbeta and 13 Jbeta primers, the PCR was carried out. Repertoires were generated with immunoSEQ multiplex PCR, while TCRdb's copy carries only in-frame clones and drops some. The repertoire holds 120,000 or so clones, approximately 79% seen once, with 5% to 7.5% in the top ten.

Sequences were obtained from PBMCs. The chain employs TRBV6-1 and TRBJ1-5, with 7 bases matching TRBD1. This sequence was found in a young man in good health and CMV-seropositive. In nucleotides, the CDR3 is TGTGCCAGCAGTGATAACAGGGGCGTCAATCAGCCCCAGCATTTT. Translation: CASSDNRGVNQPQHF.